This TCR beta chain was sequenced for a study of post-analysis software for immune sequencing data. Findings of the study overall: Relative to controls, patients had several TRBV segments at higher frequency, with TRBV5-6, TRBV5-1 and TRBV20-1 among these.

CDR3 length: 17 residues. Trimming took off 1 base at V and 9 bases at J, with 22 bases between the two ends. Germline loops: CDR1 LGHNA, CDR2 YNFKEQ. Prepared TCR beta cDNA libraries contained unique molecular identifiers. Each CDR3 protein gets one entry after TCRdb re-called the PCR reads with MiXCR. Seen here are around 160,000 distinct CDR3 sequences, roughly 35% observed once, and the top ten hold 28%. As for this clonotype: No antigen is known for it.

This sequence originates from a girl under 18 with multiple sclerosis. The sample was blood, taken after autologous hematopoietic stem cell transplantation. The chain combines TRBV4-2 with TRBJ2-1; a possible D gene is TRBD2 (6 bases). CDR3 nucleotides: TGTGCCAGCAGCCAAGTCACCAGACTAGAACAAGGAGGTGAGCAGTTCTTC. Protein: CASSQVTRLEQGGEQFF.